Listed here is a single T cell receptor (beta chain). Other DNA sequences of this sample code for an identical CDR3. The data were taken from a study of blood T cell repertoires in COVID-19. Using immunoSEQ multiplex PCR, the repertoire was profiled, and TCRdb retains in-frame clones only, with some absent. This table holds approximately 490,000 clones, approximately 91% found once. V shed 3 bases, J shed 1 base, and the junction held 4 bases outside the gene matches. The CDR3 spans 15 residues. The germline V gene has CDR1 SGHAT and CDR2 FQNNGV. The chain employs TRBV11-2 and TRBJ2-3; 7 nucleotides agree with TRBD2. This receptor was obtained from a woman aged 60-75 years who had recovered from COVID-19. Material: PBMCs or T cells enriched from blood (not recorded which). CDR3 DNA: TGTGCCAGCAGCTTTCCCCGGGGGGGCACAGATACGCAGTATTTT. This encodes CASSFPRGGTDTQYF. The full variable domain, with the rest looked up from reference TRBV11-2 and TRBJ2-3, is EAGVAQSPRYKIIEKRQSVAFWCNPISGHATLYWYQQILGQGPKLLIQFQNNGVVDDSQLPKDRFSAERLKGVDSTLKIQPAKLEDSAVYLCASSFPRGGTDTQYFGPGTRLTVL.